One and the same sample provided the 10 T cell receptor beta chains below, sequenced in a study of blood T cell repertoires in COVID-19. TCRdb's table, derived via immunoSEQ multiplex PCR, lists solely in-frame clones and lacks some. This table holds about half a million clones, roughly 87% found once. Material for sequencing was peripheral blood. Source of these receptors: a man aged 18 to 29 with COVID-19, enrolled during active disease.

The chain joins TRBV6-1 to TRBJ2-2, with TRBD2 matching 11 bases. The CDR3 runs 16 residues. Germline V gene lookup returns CDR1 MNHNS and CDR2 SASEGT. V dropped 4 bases and J dropped 0; count of bases not matched to a gene: 1. DNA of the CDR3: TGTGCCAGCAGTGGACTAGCGGGGCCGAACACCGGGGAGCTGTTTTTT. Residues: CASSGLAGPNTGELFF.

This rearrangement joins TRBV18 to TRBJ2-1, with 10 nucleotides matching TRBD2. The CDR3 is 15 residues long. The J segment lost 4 bases and the V segment lost 2 bases, leaving 2 bases of the junction unmatched. The germline CDR1 and CDR2 sequences are KGHSH and LQKENI. The CDR3 sequence: CASSPTSGAYNEQFF. CDR3 nucleotide sequence: TGTGCCAGCTCACCAACTAGCGGGGCTTACAATGAGCAGTTCTTC.

V and J are TRBV14 and TRBJ2-1; a possible D gene is TRBD1 (6 bases). V was trimmed by 2 bases and J by 4 bases, leaving 27 bases between them. CDR1 and CDR2 from the germline V gene are SGHDN and FVKESK. The length of the CDR3 is 20 residues. CDR3 in DNA: TGTGCCAGCAGCCAAAGAGGGGGATGGGCTAGGGAGTCACGGTACAATGAGCAGTTCTTC. It encodes CASSQRGGWARESRYNEQFF.

The chain employs TRBV11-1 and TRBJ2-3, with D hard to call. The CDR3 sequence is 12 residues long. CDR1 and CDR2 from the germline V gene are SGHAT and FQDESV (reference sequence). Trimming took off 5 bases at V and 4 bases at J, with 7 bases between the two ends. The CDR3 region is CASSRVADTQYF. Written as DNA, the CDR3 is TGTGCCAGCAGCCGTGTAGCAGATACGCAGTATTTT.

The chain joins TRBV25-1 to TRBJ2-5; 9 bases are shared with TRBD1. There are 15 residues in the CDR3. Germline V lookup: CDR1 MGHDK, CDR2 SYGVNS. Trimming removed 5 bases from V and 3 bases from J; junction bases left unmatched: 7. CDR3 protein: CASSPTRDREETQYF. CDR3 DNA: TGTGCCAGCAGTCCCACACGGGACAGGGAAGAGACCCAGTACTTC.

CDR3 bases: TGTGCCACCACAGAAGACAATGAGCAGTTCTTC. Translation gives CATTEDNEQFF. The rearrangement links TRBV18 to TRBJ2-1; no clear D. CDR1 KGHSH and CDR2 LQKENI come from the germline V gene. V dropped 10 bases and J dropped 5 bases, with 9 bases sitting between them. The CDR3 has 11 residues. The full variable domain, in which reference TRBV18 and TRBJ2-1 provide the parts outside the CDR3, is NAGVMQNPRHLVRRRGQEARLRCSPMKGHSHVYWYRQLPEEGLKFMVYLQKENIIDESGMPKERFSAEFPKEGPSILRIQQVVRGDSAAYFCATTEDNEQFFGPGTRLTVL.

The chain couples TRBV18 to TRBJ2-1; D is ambiguous. The germline V gene encodes CDR1 KGHSH and CDR2 LQKENI. V was cut by 3 bases and J by 3 bases, with 12 bases left in between. This CDR3 has 15 residues. The CDR3 loop reads CASSPKRESYNEQFF. The CDR3 coding sequence is TGTGCCAGCTCACCTAAGCGAGAGAGCTACAATGAGCAGTTCTTC.

This sequence joins TRBV27 and TRBJ2-7, with 9 positions matching TRBD1. Germline lookup yields CDR1 MNHEY and CDR2 SMNVEV (reference sequence). The CDR3 is 16 amino acids. After removal of 4 bases from V and 5 bases from J, the junction contained 12 bases not matched to a gene. CDR3 sequence reads: CASSWAAPGQGHEQYF. The CDR3 coding sequence is TGTGCCAGCAGTTGGGCGGCCCCGGGACAGGGCCACGAGCAGTACTTC.

A note on this clone: Other nucleotide sequences in the sample specify the same CDR3. The chain is built from TRBV7-9 and TRBJ1-4; 9 nucleotides agree with TRBD1. The CDR3 covers 14 residues. Germline CDR1 SEHNR, CDR2 FQNEAQ (reference sequence). With V trimmed by 4 bases and J by 5 bases, 2 bases remained unmatched. The DNA for the CDR3 is TGTGCCAGCAGCTCAGGACAGGGGAATGAAAAACTGTTTTTT. This encodes CASSSGQGNEKLFF.

The chain uses TRBV19 and TRBJ2-5, with a weak D call TRBD1 (6 bases). The CDR3 loop spans 13 amino acids. Germline values: CDR1 LNHDA, CDR2 SQIVND (reference sequence). V was cut by 4 bases and J by 1 base, with 7 bases left in between. CDR3 loop: CASSNRAQETQYF. The CDR3 DNA reads TGTGCCAGTAGTAACAGGGCCCAAGAGACCCAGTACTTC.